These T cell receptor beta chains were read from a single sample in a study of blood T cell repertoires in COVID-19. Measured with immunoSEQ multiplex PCR; TCRdb has only the in-frame clones, and not every one. The table lists tens of thousands of clones, around 90% of them singletons. The sample consisted of peripheral blood. The origin of the receptors is a man aged 45-65 years with acute or convalescent COVID-19. The CDR3 runs from the conserved cysteine through the conserved F or W. Fields, in order: clone size, D gene, J gene, V gene, CDR3 DNA, CDR3 protein. The D gene is left open where the match is weak. For some rows the clone size is stated as once, few or many, or as a class when expanded; others skip it.

size: once
D: .
J: TRBJ1-2
V: TRBV6-5
DNA: TGTGGCACTAGACAGGTTGGCTATGGCTACACCTTC
CDR3: CGTRQVGYGYTF

size: .
D: TRBD1
J: TRBJ2-7
V: TRBV29-1
DNA: TGCAGCGTTGAAGAGCCGGGACAGGGCGAGCAGTACTTC
CDR3: CSVEEPGQGEQYF

size: .
D: .
J: TRBJ2-1
V: TRBV27
DNA: TGTGCCAGCTTCTCCAGCGCGAAAGGGCAGTTCTTC
CDR3: CASFSSAKGQFF

size: .
D: TRBD1
J: TRBJ1-5
V: TRBV5-8
DNA: TGTGCCAGCAGCGGCGGGACAGTTAGCAATCAGCCCCAGCATTTT
CDR3: CASSGGTVSNQPQHF

size: .
D: TRBD1
J: TRBJ2-7
V: TRBV9
DNA: TGTGCCAGCAGCCCCCCGGACAGGGGCTCCTACGAGCAGTACTTC
CDR3: CASSPPDRGSYEQYF

size: .
D: .
J: TRBJ1-2
V: TRBV7-9
DNA: TGTGCCAGCAGCCCCCCGGGGGTATCGGGCTATGGCTACACCTTC
CDR3: CASSPPGVSGYGYTF

size: .
D: TRBD1
J: TRBJ1-5
V: TRBV18
DNA: TGTGCCAGCTCACCCGGGACAGGGGTTGGTCAGCCCCAGCATTTT
CDR3: CASSPGTGVGQPQHF

size: .
D: TRBD1
J: TRBJ1-4
V: TRBV19
DNA: TGTGCCAGTAGTACATACAGGGGCGAGAATGAAAAACTGTTTTTT
CDR3: CASSTYRGENEKLFF

size: .
D: .
J: TRBJ1-1
V: TRBV12-3/TRBV12-4
DNA: TGTGCCAGCACTCTCATGGGGGGATCTGAAGCTTTCTTT
CDR3: CASTLMGGSEAFF

size: .
D: TRBD1
J: TRBJ1-2
V: TRBV15
DNA: TGTGCCACCAGCAGGGGACGACAGGGAGTTGGCTACACCTTC
CDR3: CATSRGRQGVGYTF

size: .
D: TRBD1
J: TRBJ1-6
V: TRBV10-2
DNA: TGCGCCAGCAGTGGCCGGGACAGGGAGAATTCACCCCTCCACTTT
CDR3: CASSGRDRENSPLHF

size: .
D: TRBD1
J: TRBJ2-4
V: TRBV2
DNA: TGTGCCAGCATCGGACAGGGCCTTGCCAAAAACATTCAGTACTTC
CDR3: CASIGQGLAKNIQYF

size: .
D: TRBD2
J: TRBJ2-5
V: TRBV19
DNA: TGTGCCAGTAGACCTAGCGGGAGAAGGGAGACCCAGTACTTC
CDR3: CASRPSGRRETQYF

size: .
D: TRBD1
J: TRBJ1-2
V: TRBV27
DNA: TGTGCCAGCAGTTTCGTAGGGGACAGGTATGGCTACACCTTC
CDR3: CASSFVGDRYGYTF

size: .
D: .
J: TRBJ2-5
V: TRBV19
DNA: TGTGCCAGTACCCCGGACAGCGAGGAGACCCAGTACTTC
CDR3: CASTPDSEETQYF

size: .
D: TRBD1
J: TRBJ1-6
V: TRBV4-1
DNA: TGCGCCAGCAGCCAGGCAGACAGGGTTAGCTATAATTCACCCCTCCACTTT
CDR3: CASSQADRVSYNSPLHF

size: .
D: .
J: TRBJ1-1
V: TRBV12-5
DNA: TGTGCTAGTGGAAACAGTAACCTGGGGGGTTACACTGAAGCTTTCTTT
CDR3: CASGNSNLGGYTEAFF

size: .
D: TRBD2
J: TRBJ2-1
V: TRBV3-1/TRBV3-2
DNA: TGTGCCAGCAGCCAGGGGGAGGGCCATGTAGACGAGCAGTTCTTC
CDR3: CASSQGEGHVDEQFF

size: once
D: TRBD2
J: TRBJ2-7
V: TRBV12-5
DNA: TGTGCTAGTGGTTTGAGTAGCGGGGGAGGGGTGCAGTACTTC
CDR3: CASGLSSGGGVQYF

size: once
D: .
J: TRBJ1-3
V: TRBV24-1
DNA: TGTGCCACCAGTGACCCTACTCCCGGCTCTGGAAACACCATATATTTT
CDR3: CATSDPTPGSGNTIYF

size: .
D: .
J: TRBJ1-2
V: TRBV28
DNA: TGTGCCAGCAGTTTATACGACACCCGCGGGGGAGGCTACACCTTC
CDR3: CASSLYDTRGGGYTF

size: .
D: TRBD1
J: TRBJ2-3
V: TRBV2
DNA: TGTGCCAGTTTCCGGGACAGGGTGCCAATAAGGACAGATACGCAGTATTTT
CDR3: CASFRDRVPIRTDTQYF

size: .
D: .
J: TRBJ2-7
V: TRBV9
DNA: TGTGCCAGCAGCGTAGGAGCTAGCGTGAATTACGAGCAGTACTTC
CDR3: CASSVGASVNYEQYF

size: .
D: TRBD1
J: TRBJ1-1
V: TRBV6-6
DNA: TGTGCCAGCATCGACCGGACAGGCTCGAACACTGAAGCTTTCTTT
CDR3: CASIDRTGSNTEAFF

size: .
D: TRBD2
J: TRBJ2-1
V: TRBV27
DNA: TGTGCCAGCAGTCCCCTGGTGGCGGGAGTGGAGAATGAGCAGTTCTTC
CDR3: CASSPLVAGVENEQFF

size: .
D: .
J: TRBJ2-2
V: TRBV5-1
DNA: TGCGCCAGCAGCTTCCTGGTAGGGGGGGACACCGGGGAGCTGTTTTTT
CDR3: CASSFLVGGDTGELFF

size: .
D: .
J: TRBJ1-1
V: TRBV2
DNA: TGTGCCAGCAGGGTACAGAACGCGGGGACTGAAGCTTTCTTT
CDR3: CASRVQNAGTEAFF